The clone carrying this T cell receptor (beta chain) was picked up one time. Germline V gene sequence: CDR1 SNHLY, CDR2 FYNNEI. V was shortened by 8 bases and J by 0 bases, with 11 bases between the two germline ends. This CDR3 has 13 amino acids. Generated by immunoSEQ multiplex PCR, the TCRdb table keeps only in-frame clones and is missing some. The sample yields thousands of clones, roughly 80% seen once. This entry comes from a study of tumor-infiltrating lymphocytes in localized non-small cell lung cancer. The receptor was derived from a human donor with non-small cell lung cancer. The sequencing input was uninvolved lung tissue not adjacent to the tumor. The V gene is TRBV2, the J gene TRBJ2-7; D unclear. CDR3 in DNA: TGTGCCAGCGTCGATTATAGCTCCTACGAGCAGTACTTC. This gives the protein CASVDYSSYEQYF.